The 18 T cell receptor beta chains below all came from one sample that was sequenced in a study of beta chain features in type 1 diabetes. Expressed TCRB transcripts were sequenced after all isolated RNA was converted to cDNA. The protocol was immunoSEQ multiplex PCR, while the TCRdb copy is restricted to in-frame clones and leaves out a portion. The data hold about 140,000 clones, with about 10% observed a single time. Sequencing input: naive CD4+ T cells from blood. Receptors originate from a man aged 18-30 years in good health.

Only a few counts were recorded for this clone. V and J are TRBV6-1 and TRBJ2-6; 8 bases match TRBD1. Germline CDR1 MNHNS, CDR2 SASEGT. The CDR3 extends over 15 amino acids. V trimming: 4 bases; J trimming: 1 base; junction bases outside the gene matches: 0. CDR3 DNA sequence: TGTGCCAGCAGTGGGACAGGGTCTGGGGCCAACGTCCTGACTTTC. Translation gives CASSGTGSGANVLTF.

The V call is TRBV2, the J call TRBJ2-5; 7 bases map to TRBD1. CDR1 and CDR2 (germline): SNHLY, FYNNEI. The CDR3 contains 14 residues. With V trimmed by 7 bases and J by 9 bases, 14 bases remained unmatched. DNA of the CDR3: TGTGCCAGCATCGCGCGACCGGGACAGTTATCCCAGTACTTC. Its translation is CASIARPGQLSQYF.

This clone showed up just a few times. The chain recombines TRBV21-1 with TRBJ1-2; TRBD1, the table's D call, lacks a check against the DNA. TRBV21-1 is tagged as a pseudogene. The CDR3 is made up of 16 amino acids. The CDR3 DNA sequence: TGTGCCAGCAGCAAAGTGGTGACAGGGGCCAATCGGGGCTACACCTTC. Protein product: CASSKVVTGANRGYTF.

Only a few counts were recorded for this clone. The V call is TRBV7-2, the J call TRBJ1-3; weak D call: TRBD1 (5 bases). The V and J ends lost 7 bases and 4 bases respectively, with 17 bases between them. CDR1 is SGHTA and CDR2 is FQGNSA in the germline V gene. The length of the CDR3 is 15 residues. The CDR3 DNA sequence: TGTGCCAGCACCACCCCCGCGGGGGTCGGAAACACCATATATTTT. Its protein product is CASTTPAGVGNTIYF.

The rearrangement joins TRBV18 to TRBJ2-7; D remains ambiguous. The germline CDR1 and CDR2 sequences are KGHSH and LQKENI. The ends were cut back, 2 bases at V and 2 bases at J, with 7 bases in the middle. The CDR3 sequence is 13 residues long. CDR3 in DNA: TGTGCCAGCTCACCATTCACAGCCTACGAGCAGTACTTC. Protein: CASSPFTAYEQYF.

Note on this clone: One junction end disagrees with the germline gene, perhaps due to a read error. The chain combines TRBV6-5 with TRBJ1-2, with D tentatively TRBD1 (6 bases). CDR1 and CDR2 (germline): MNHEY, SVGAGI. CDR3 length: 14 residues. The DNA for the CDR3 is TGTGCCAGCAGTTACTCGGAGACAGGTTATGACTACACCTTC. This translates into CASSYSETGYDYTF.

J is TRBJ2-5 and V is TRBV6-5; TRBD1 aligns across 11 bases. This CDR3 is 16 amino acids long. In germline, CDR1 is MNHEY, CDR2 SVGAGI. After removal of 2 bases from V and 4 bases from J, the junction contained 6 bases not matched to a gene. CDR3 DNA: TGTGCCAGCAGTTACAGCCGGACAGGGGGCCGAGAGACCCAGTACTTC. Translated: CASSYSRTGGRETQYF.

This clone has a handful of counts. The V and J genes are TRBV9 and TRBJ1-3, with TRBD1 as a possible D gene (6 bases). V was shortened by 0 bases and J by 1 base, with 17 bases between the two germline ends. The CDR3 extends over 18 amino acids. CDR1 is SGDLS, CDR2 YYNGEE, per germline. CDR3 loop: CASSVGVAGAMSGNTIYF. Here the CDR3 DNA reads TGTGCCAGCAGCGTAGGGGTCGCGGGGGCGATGTCTGGAAACACCATATATTTT.

This chain joins TRBV19 and TRBJ2-1; 8 nucleotides align to TRBD2. The CDR3 is 14 residues long. Trimming removed 1 base from V and 8 bases from J; junction bases left unmatched: 4. The V gene's germline CDR1 is LNHDA and CDR2 SQIVND (reference sequence). The CDR3 DNA reads as TGTGCCAGTAGTATAGTGCGCGGGGGGCATGAGCAGTTCTTC. This translates into CASSIVRGGHEQFF.

This clone was observed a few times. The chain joins TRBV7-3 to TRBJ2-1; 12 nucleotides line up with TRBD1. Looked up from germline, CDR1 is SGHTA and CDR2 is FQGTGA. This CDR3 region has 18 residues. The trim removed 5 bases at V and 9 bases at J, leaving 17 bases unmatched. The CDR3 region is CASSPGTGGGSLWGEQFF. In nucleotides, the CDR3 is TGTGCCAGCAGCCCCGGGACAGGGGGCGGGTCGTTGTGGGGTGAGCAGTTCTTC.

This clone was observed a handful of times. The chain uses TRBV9 and TRBJ2-5; TRBD1 agrees at 8 bases. CDR1 and CDR2 from the germline V gene are SGDLS and YYNGEE. V dropped 3 bases and J dropped 5; count of bases not matched to a gene: 12. There are 16 residues in the CDR3. CDR3 loop: CASSGNRGSGRETQYF. CDR3 DNA sequence: TGTGCCAGCAGCGGAAACAGGGGGTCGGGTAGGGAGACCCAGTACTTC.

There are a few counts of this clone. The J gene is TRBJ2-5, the V gene TRBV19; D gene unclear. Germline lookup yields CDR1 LNHDA and CDR2 SQIVND (reference sequence). Trimming left V 3 bases short and J 1 base short, with 15 bases between. The CDR3 consists of 16 residues. The CDR3: CASSIFGMNSQETQYF. The CDR3, as DNA: TGTGCCAGTAGTATTTTCGGAATGAACAGCCAAGAGACCCAGTACTTC.

This clone appeared many times. The rearrangement uses TRBV4-3 and TRBJ2-1, with 12 bases matching TRBD2. From germline, CDR1 is LGHNA and CDR2 YSLEER. The CDR3 extends over 15 amino acids. With 2 bases clipped from V and 9 bases from J, the junction kept 5 bases outside the gene matches. CDR3 bases: TGCGCCAGCAGCCAAACTAGCGGGGGGAATGGTGAGCAGTTCTTC. It yields the protein CASSQTSGGNGEQFF.

Only a few counts were recorded for this clone. The genes are TRBV11-2 and TRBJ2-2; D uncertain. The V gene lost 5 bases and the J gene lost 7 bases, with 11 bases spanning the gap. Germline values: CDR1 SGHAT, CDR2 FQNNGV. The CDR3 is 13 residues long. This chain's CDR3 is CASSPVMNGELFF. In nucleotides, the CDR3 is TGTGCCAGCAGCCCGGTTATGAACGGGGAGCTGTTTTTT. Full variable domain (remainder filled in from reference TRBV11-2 and TRBJ2-2): EAGVAQSPRYKIIEKRQSVAFWCNPISGHATLYWYQQILGQGPKLLIQFQNNGVVDDSQLPKDRFSAERLKGVDSTLKIQPAKLEDSAVYLCASSPVMNGELFFGEGSRLTVL.

This clone has just a few counts. The chain couples TRBV10-3 to TRBJ2-3, with TRBD2 matching 12 bases. The trim removed 10 bases at V and 5 bases at J, leaving 7 bases unmatched. Germline loops: CDR1 ENHRY, CDR2 SYGVKD. This CDR3 is 14 amino acids long. DNA of the CDR3: TGTGCCACCTCTAGCGGGGGGGCCGGAGATACGCAGTATTTT. Protein sequence: CATSSGGAGDTQYF.

The chain links TRBV6-5 to TRBJ1-6, with 7 bases aligning to TRBD1. Losses at the gene ends were 5 bases for V and 14 bases for J; bases not matched to a gene: 9. Looked up from germline, CDR1 is MNHEY and CDR2 is SVGAGI. The CDR3 extends over 13 amino acids. This chain's CDR3 is CASSKILDRALHF. DNA for the CDR3: TGTGCCAGCAGTAAGATCCTCGACAGGGCCCTCCACTTT.

The V and J genes are TRBV4-1 and TRBJ2-7; 8 bases match TRBD1. CDR1 and CDR2 from the germline V gene are MGHRA and YSYEKL. The CDR3 sequence is 16 residues long. J gave up 0 bases and V 4 bases, and 8 bases lay outside the gene matches. CDR3 protein: CASSPRSGTGSYEQYF. CDR3 nucleotides: TGCGCCAGCAGCCCACGTTCGGGGACAGGCTCCTACGAGCAGTACTTC.

The V gene is TRBV6-5, the J gene TRBJ2-3; possible D gene TRBD2, 5 bases. Germline CDR1 and CDR2: MNHEY and SVGAGI. The CDR3 length is 16 residues. V was pared by 0 bases and J by 6 bases, with 16 bases between. This CDR3 is CASSYSAFGVPDTQYF. The DNA for the CDR3 is TGTGCCAGCAGTTACTCGGCTTTCGGGGTGCCGGATACGCAGTATTTT.